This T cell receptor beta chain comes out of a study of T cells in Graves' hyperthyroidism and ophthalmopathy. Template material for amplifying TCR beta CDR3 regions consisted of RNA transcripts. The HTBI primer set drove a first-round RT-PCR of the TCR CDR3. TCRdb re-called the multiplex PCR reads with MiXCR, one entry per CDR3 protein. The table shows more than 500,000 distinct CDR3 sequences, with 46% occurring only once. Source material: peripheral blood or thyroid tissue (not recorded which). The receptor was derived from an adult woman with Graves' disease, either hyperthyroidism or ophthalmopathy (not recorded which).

The CDR3 reads CAISEPREMSYEQYF. Here the CDR3 DNA reads TGTGCCATCAGTGAGCCCCGGGAAATGTCCTACGAGCAGTACTTC. The chain couples TRBV10-3 to TRBJ2-7, with D possibly matching TRBD2 (5 bases). The CDR3 contains 15 residues. Germline loops: CDR1 ENHRY, CDR2 SYGVKD. Trimming took off 2 bases at V and 1 base at J, with 12 bases between the two ends.